The T cell receptor (beta chain) under discussion was sequenced for a study of cytomegalovirus exposure and HLA in healthy donors. Deletions cut 1 base from V and 7 bases from J, with 14 bases between. The CDR3 has 15 amino acids. The germline V gene has CDR1 SNHLY and CDR2 FYNNEI. PCR used 60 Vbeta primers and 13 Jbeta primers. Assay used: immunoSEQ multiplex PCR; TCRdb lists only in-frame clones, some missing. This repertoire shows 150,000 to 200,000 clones, roughly 84% found once; its top ten account for 1.5%. The TCR sequence derives from a woman under 30 in good health and CMV-seronegative. The J gene is TRBJ1-3, the V gene TRBV2; D possibly corresponds to TRBD1 (6 bases). Sequenced input: PBMCs. The CDR3 DNA follows: TGTGCCAGCAGTGAAGACCCGGGGGGCTCGAACACCATATATTTT. This encodes CASSEDPGGSNTIYF.